This T cell receptor beta chain was retrieved from a study of siplizumab effects on memory and regulatory T cells. Generated by immunoSEQ multiplex PCR, the TCRdb table keeps only in-frame clones and is missing some. Seen here are about 94,000 clones, 94% observed once, and the top ten hold roughly 0.3%. Whole-study findings and limits: In controls, about 28% of mappable alloreactive CD4+ clones were Treg-derived on average, versus roughly 69% with siplizumab.

This clone was seen at least ten times. What it recognizes is unknown. The junction shows a germline mismatch at one end, possibly a read error. The sample taken for sequencing was non-Treg CD4+ T cells sorted from blood. The receptor's source is a human donor in good health.

The DNA of the CDR3 is TGTGCTAGCAGCTTAGGTCCCGGGGGAGGGCAAGAGACCCAGTACTTC. As protein: CASSLGPGGGQETQYF. The chain employs TRBV7-7 and TRBJ2-5; 7 nucleotides align to TRBD2. The CDR3 covers 16 residues. CDR1 SSHAT and CDR2 FNYEAQ come from the germline V gene (reference sequence). Full variable domain (remainder filled in from reference TRBV7-7 and TRBJ2-5): GAGVSQSPRYKVTKRGQDVTLRCDPISSHATLYWYQQALGQGPEFLTYFNYEAQPDKSGLPSDRFSAERPEGSISTLTIQRTEQRDSAMYRCASSLGPGGGQETQYFGPGTRLLVL.